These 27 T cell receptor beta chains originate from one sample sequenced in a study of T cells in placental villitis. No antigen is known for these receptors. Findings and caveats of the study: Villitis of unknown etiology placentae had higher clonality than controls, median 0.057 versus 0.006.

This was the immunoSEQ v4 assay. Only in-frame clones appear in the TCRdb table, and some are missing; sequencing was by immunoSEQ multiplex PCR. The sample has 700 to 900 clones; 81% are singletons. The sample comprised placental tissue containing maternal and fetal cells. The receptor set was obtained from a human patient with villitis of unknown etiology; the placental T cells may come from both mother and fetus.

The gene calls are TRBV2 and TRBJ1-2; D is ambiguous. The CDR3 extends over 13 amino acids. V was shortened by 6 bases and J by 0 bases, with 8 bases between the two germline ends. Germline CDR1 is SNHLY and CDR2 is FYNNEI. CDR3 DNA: TGTGCCAGCAGCCCTCTCCCTAACTATGGCTACACCTTC. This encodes CASSPLPNYGYTF.

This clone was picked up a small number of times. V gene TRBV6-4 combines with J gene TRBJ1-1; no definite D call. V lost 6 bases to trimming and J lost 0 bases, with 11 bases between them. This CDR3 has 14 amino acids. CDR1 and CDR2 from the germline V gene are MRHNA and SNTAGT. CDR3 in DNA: TGTGCCAGCAGCCCCACAGTAATGAACACTGAAGCTTTCTTT. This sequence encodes CASSPTVMNTEAFF.

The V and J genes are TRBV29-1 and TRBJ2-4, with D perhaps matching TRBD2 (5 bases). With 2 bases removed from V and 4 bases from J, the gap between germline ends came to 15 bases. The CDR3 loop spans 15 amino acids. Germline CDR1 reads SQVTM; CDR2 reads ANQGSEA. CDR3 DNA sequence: TGCAGCGTTGAACTCTGGGTCGGAGGTAAAAACATTCAGTACTTC. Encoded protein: CSVELWVGGKNIQYF.

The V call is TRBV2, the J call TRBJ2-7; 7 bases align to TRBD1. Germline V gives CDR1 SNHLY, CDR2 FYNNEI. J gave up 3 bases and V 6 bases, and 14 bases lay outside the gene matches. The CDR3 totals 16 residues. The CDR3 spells CASSNMRQGKHYEQYF. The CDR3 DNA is TGTGCCAGCAGCAATATGAGACAGGGCAAACACTACGAGCAGTACTTC.

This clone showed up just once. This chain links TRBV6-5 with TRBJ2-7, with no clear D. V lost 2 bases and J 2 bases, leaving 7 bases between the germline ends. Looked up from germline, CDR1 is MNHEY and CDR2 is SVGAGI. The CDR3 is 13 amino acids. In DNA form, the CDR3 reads TGTGCCAGCAGTTACCCTGACACCTACGAGCAGTACTTC. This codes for CASSYPDTYEQYF.

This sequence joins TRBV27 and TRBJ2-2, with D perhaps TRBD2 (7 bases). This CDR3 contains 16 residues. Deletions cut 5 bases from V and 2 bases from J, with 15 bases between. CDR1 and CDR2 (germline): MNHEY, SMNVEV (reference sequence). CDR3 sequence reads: CASSPPGGSNTGELFF. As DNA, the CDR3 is TGTGCCAGCAGTCCCCCGGGGGGCTCCAACACCGGGGAGCTGTTTTTT.

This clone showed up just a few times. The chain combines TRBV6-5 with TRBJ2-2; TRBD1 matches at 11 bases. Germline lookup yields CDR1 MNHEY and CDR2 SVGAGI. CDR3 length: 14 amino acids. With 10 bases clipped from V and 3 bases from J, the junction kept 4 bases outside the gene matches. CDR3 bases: TGTGCCATAAAGGGACAGGGGGACACCGGGGAGCTGTTTTTT. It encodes CAIKGQGDTGELFF.

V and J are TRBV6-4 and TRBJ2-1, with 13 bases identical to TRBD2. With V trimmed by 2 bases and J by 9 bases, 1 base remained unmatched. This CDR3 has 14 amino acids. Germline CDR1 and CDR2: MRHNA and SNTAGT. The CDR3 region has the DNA TGTGCCAGCAGTGACACTAGCGGGGGGGCTGAGCAGTTCTTC. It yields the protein CASSDTSGGAEQFF.

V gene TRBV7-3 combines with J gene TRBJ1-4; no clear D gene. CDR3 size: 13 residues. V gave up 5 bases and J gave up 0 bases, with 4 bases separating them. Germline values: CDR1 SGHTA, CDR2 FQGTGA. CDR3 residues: CASSAATNEKLFF. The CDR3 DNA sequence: TGTGCCAGCAGCGCCGCAACTAATGAAAAACTGTTTTTT.

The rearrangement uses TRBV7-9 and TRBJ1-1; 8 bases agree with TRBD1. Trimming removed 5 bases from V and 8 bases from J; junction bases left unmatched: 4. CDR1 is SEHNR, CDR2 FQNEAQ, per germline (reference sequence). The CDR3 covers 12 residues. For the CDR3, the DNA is TGTGCCAGCAGCCGGGACAGGCTCGAAGCTTTCTTT. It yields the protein CASSRDRLEAFF.

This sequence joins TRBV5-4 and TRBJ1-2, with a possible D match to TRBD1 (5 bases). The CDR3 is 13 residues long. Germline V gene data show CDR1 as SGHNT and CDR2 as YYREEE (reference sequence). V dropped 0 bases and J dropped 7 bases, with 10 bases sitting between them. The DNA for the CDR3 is TGTGCCAGCAGCTTGGCCAGGGAGCGTGGCTACACCTTC. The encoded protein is CASSLARERGYTF.

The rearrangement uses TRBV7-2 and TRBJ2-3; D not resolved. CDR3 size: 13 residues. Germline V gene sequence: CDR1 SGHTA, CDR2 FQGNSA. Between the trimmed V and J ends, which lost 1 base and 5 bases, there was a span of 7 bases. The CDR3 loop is CASSLGGKDTQYF. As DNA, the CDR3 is TGTGCCAGCAGCTTAGGGGGTAAAGATACGCAGTATTTT. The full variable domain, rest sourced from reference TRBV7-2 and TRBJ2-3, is GAGVSQSPSNKVTEKGKDVELRCDPISGHTALYWYRQSLGQGLEFLIYFQGNSAPDKSGLPSDRFSAERTGGSVSTLTIQRTQQEDSAVYLCASSLGGKDTQYFGPGTRLTVL.

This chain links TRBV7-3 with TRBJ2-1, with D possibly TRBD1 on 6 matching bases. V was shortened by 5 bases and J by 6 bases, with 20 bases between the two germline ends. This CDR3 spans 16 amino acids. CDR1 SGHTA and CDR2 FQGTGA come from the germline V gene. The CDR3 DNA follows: TGTGCCAGCAGCCATCAACCGGGACAACCGACCAATGAGCAGTTCTTC. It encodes CASSHQPGQPTNEQFF.

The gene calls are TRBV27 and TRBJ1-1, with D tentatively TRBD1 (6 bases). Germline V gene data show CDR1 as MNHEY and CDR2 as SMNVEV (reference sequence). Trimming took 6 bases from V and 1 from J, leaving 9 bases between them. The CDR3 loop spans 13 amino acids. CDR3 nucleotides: TGTGCCAGCAGCGGACAGACGAACACTGAAGCTTTCTTT. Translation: CASSGQTNTEAFF.

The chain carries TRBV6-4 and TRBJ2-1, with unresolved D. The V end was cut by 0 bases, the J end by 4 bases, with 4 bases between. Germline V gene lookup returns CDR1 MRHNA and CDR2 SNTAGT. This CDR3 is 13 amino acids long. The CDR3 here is CASSDSSYNEQFF. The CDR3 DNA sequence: TGTGCCAGCAGTGACTCGAGTTACAATGAGCAGTTCTTC.

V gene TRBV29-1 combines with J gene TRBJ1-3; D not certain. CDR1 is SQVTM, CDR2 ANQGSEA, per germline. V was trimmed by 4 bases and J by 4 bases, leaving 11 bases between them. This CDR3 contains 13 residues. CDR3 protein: CSVVPGVGNTIYF. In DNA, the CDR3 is TGCAGCGTTGTCCCCGGGGTCGGAAACACCATATATTTT.

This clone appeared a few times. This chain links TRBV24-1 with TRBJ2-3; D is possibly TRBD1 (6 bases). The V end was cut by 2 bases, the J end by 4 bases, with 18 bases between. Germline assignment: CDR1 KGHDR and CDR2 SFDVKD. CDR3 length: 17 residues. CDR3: CATSDSIGREGADTQYF. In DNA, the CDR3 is TGTGCCACCAGTGATTCGATAGGGAGAGAGGGGGCAGATACGCAGTATTTT.

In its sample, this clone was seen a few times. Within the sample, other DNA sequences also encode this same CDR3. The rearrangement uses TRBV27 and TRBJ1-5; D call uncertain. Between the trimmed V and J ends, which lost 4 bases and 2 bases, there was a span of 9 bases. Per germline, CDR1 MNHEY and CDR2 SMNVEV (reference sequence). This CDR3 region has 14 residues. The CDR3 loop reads CASSYKGGNQPQHF. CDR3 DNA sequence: TGTGCCAGCAGTTACAAGGGAGGCAATCAGCCCCAGCATTTT.

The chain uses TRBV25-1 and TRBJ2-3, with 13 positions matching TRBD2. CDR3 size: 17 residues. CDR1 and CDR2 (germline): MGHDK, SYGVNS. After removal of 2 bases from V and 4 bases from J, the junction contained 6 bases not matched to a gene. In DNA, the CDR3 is TGTGCCAGCAGTGAAGCTGCAGGACTAGCGGGAGCAGATACGCAGTATTTT. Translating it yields CASSEAAGLAGADTQYF.

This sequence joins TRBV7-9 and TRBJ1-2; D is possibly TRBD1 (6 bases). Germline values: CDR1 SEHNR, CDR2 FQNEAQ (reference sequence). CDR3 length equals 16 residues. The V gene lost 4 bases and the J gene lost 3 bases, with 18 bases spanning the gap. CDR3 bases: TGTGCCAGCAGCTCCGGGGTCGCAGGGGCCTACTATGGCTACACCTTC. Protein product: CASSSGVAGAYYGYTF. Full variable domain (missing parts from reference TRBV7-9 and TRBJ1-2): DTGVSQNPRHKITKRGQNVTFRCDPISEHNRLYWYRQTLGQGPEFLTYFQNEAQLEKSRLLSDRFSAERPKGSFSTLEIQRTEQGDSAMYLCASSSGVAGAYYGYTFGSGTRLTVV.

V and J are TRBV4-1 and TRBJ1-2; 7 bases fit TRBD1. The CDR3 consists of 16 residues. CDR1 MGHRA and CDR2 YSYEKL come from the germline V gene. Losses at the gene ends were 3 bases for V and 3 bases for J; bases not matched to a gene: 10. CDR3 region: CASSHVGKGGDYGYTF. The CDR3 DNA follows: TGCGCCAGCAGCCATGTGGGAAAAGGGGGCGACTATGGCTACACCTTC.

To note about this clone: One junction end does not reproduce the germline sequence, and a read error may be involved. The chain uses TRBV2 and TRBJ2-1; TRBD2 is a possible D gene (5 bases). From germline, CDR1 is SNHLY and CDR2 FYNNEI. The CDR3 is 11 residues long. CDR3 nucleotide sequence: TGTGCCAGCAGAGAAGGAGGTGAGCAGTTCTTC. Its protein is CASREGGEQFF.

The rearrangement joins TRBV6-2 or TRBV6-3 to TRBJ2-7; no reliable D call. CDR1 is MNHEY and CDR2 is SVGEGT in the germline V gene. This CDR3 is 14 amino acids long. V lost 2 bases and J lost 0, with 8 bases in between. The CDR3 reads CASSYETFSYEQYF. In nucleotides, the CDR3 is TGTGCCAGCAGTTACGAGACATTCTCCTACGAGCAGTACTTC.

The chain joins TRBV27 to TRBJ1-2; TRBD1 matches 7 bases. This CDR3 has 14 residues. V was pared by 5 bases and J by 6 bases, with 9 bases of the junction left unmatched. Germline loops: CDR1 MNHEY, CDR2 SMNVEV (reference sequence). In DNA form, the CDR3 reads TGTGCCAGCAGTCCCAACACCGGGACAGATGGCTACACCTTC. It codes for CASSPNTGTDGYTF.

The CDR3 protein is CASSSGLAGGPLMNEQFF. CDR3 bases: TGTGCCAGCAGCTCGGGACTAGCGGGGGGCCCTTTGATGAATGAGCAGTTCTTC. V usage is TRBV7-9 and J usage is TRBJ2-1; 15 nucleotides agree with TRBD2. This CDR3 has 18 amino acids. V was clipped by 4 bases and J by 7 bases; unmatched bases: 11. Germline V CDR1 and CDR2: SEHNR, FQNEAQ (reference sequence).

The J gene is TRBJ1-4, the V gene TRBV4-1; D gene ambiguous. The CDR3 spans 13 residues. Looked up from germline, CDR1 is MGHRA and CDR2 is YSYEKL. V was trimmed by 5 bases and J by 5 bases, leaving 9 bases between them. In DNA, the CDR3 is TGCGCCAGCAGCGAGGCGCGGAATGAAAAACTGTTTTTT. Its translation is CASSEARNEKLFF.

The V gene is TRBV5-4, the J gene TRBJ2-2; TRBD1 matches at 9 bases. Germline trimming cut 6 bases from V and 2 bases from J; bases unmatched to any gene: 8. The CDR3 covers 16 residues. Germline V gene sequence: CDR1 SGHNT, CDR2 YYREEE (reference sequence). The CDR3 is CASTAGTGYNTGELFF. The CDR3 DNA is TGTGCCAGCACCGCCGGGACAGGGTATAACACCGGGGAGCTGTTTTTT.